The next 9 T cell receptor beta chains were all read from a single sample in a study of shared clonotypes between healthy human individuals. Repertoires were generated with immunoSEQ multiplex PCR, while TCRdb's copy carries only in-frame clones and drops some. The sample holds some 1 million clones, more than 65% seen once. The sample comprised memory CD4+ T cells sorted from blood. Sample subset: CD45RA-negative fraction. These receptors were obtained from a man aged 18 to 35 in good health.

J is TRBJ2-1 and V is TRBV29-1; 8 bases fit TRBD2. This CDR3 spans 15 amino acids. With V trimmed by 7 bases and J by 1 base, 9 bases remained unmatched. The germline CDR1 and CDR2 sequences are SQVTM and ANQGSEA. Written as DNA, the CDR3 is TGCAGCGCCGTTATCGGGAGGGGTTCCTACAATGAGCAGTTCTTC. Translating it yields CSAVIGRGSYNEQFF.

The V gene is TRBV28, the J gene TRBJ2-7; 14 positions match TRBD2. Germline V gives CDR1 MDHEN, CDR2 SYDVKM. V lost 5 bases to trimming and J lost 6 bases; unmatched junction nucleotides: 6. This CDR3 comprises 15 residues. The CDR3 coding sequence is TGTGCCAGCAGTCGGACTAGCGGGGGGCTAGCCGAGCAGTACTTC. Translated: CASSRTSGGLAEQYF.

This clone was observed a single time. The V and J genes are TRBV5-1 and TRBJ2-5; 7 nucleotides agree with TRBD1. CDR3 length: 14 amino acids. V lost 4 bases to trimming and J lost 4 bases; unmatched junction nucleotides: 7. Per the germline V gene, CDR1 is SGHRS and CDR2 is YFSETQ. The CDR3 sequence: CASSRQGFSETQYF. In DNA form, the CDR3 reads TGCGCCAGCAGCCGACAGGGTTTCTCAGAGACCCAGTACTTC.

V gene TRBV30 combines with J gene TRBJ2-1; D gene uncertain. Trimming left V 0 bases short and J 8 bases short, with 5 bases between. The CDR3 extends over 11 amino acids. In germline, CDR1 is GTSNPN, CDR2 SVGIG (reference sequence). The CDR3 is CAWSVNDEQFF. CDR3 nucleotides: TGTGCCTGGAGTGTAAACGATGAGCAGTTCTTC.

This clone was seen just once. The chain's CDR3 is CASRGSSTAQHF. Written as DNA, the CDR3 is TGTGCCAGCAGGGGGAGCAGTACGGCCCAGCATTTT. This chain links TRBV6-5 with TRBJ1-5; D unclear. The ends were cut back, 6 bases at V and 11 bases at J, with 14 bases in the middle. Germline CDR1 and CDR2: MNHEY and SVGAGI. The CDR3 contains 12 residues.

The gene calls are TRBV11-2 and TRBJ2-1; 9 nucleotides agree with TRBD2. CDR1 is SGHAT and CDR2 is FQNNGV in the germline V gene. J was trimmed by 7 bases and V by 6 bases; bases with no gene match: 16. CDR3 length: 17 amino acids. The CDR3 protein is CASRHYSGLAPNNEQFF. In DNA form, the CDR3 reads TGTGCCAGCAGACACTACTCGGGACTAGCTCCTAATAATGAGCAGTTCTTC. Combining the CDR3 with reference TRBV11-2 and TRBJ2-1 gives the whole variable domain EAGVAQSPRYKIIEKRQSVAFWCNPISGHATLYWYQQILGQGPKLLIQFQNNGVVDDSQLPKDRFSAERLKGVDSTLKIQPAKLEDSAVYLCASRHYSGLAPNNEQFFGPGTRLTVL.

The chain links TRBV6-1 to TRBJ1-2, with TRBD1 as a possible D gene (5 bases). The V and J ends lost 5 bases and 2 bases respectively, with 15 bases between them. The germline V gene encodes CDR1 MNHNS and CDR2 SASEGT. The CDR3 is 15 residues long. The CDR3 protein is CASSTLGAGNYGYTF. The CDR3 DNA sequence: TGTGCCAGCAGTACTCTGGGCGCAGGGAACTATGGCTACACCTTC.

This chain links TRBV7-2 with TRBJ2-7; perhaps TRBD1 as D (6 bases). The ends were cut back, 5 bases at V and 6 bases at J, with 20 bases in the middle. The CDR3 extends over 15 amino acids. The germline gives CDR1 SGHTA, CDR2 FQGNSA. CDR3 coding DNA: TGTGCCAGCAGCCCGATGACTTCAGGGGAAGGCGAGCAGTACTTC. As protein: CASSPMTSGEGEQYF.

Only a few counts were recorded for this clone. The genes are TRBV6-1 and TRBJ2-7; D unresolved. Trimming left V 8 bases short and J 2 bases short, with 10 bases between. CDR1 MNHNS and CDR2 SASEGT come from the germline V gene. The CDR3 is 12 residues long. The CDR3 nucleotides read TGTGCCAGCCGGCAGAATACCTACGAGCAGTACTTC. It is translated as CASRQNTYEQYF.